This TCR beta chain was identified in a study of blood T cell repertoires in COVID-19. As handled by the study authors: Estimation of nucleated cell counts was performed using reference gene primer amplification. Profiling relied on immunoSEQ multiplex PCR, and the TCRdb table lists in-frame clones only, not all of them. V and J calls and clone size come straight from that table; D and trimming were deduced from the DNA. The table records roughly 24,000 clones, around 82% of them present only once. Germline V CDR1 and CDR2: SEHNR, FQNEAQ (reference sequence). Trimming took 0 bases from V and 3 from J; bases not matched to a gene: 1. This CDR3 region has 14 residues.

The sequenced sample consisted of peripheral blood. The rearrangement joins TRBV7-9 to TRBJ2-5, with 7 nucleotides matching TRBD2. This receptor was obtained from a human donor in a cohort sampled during active COVID-19. The CDR3 sequence: CASSLAGGKETQYF. CDR3 DNA sequence: TGTGCCAGCAGCTTAGCGGGGGGGAAAGAGACCCAGTACTTC.